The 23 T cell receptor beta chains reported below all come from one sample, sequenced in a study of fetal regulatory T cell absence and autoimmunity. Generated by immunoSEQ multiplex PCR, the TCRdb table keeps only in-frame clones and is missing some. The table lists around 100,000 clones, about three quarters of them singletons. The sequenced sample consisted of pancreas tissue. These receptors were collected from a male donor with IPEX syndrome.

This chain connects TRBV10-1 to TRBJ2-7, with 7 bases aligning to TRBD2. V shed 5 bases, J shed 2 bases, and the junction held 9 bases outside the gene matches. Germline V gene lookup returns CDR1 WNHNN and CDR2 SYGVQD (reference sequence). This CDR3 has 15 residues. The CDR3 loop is CASSLWRERTYEQYF. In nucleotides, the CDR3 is TGCGCCAGCAGTCTATGGCGGGAGAGGACCTACGAGCAGTACTTC.

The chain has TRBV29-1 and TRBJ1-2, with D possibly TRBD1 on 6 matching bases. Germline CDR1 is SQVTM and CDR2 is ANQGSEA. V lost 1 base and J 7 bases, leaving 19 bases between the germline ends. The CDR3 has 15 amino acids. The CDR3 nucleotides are TGCAGCGTTGAAGGCGTGGAGGGGGTCTCGAGTGGCTACACCTTC. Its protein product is CSVEGVEGVSSGYTF.

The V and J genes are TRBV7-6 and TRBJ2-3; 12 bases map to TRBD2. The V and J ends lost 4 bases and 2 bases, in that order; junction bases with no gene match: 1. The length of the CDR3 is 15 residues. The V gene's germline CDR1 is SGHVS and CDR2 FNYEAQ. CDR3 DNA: TGTGCCAGCAGCTCTAGCGGGAGGGCCACAGATACGCAGTATTTT. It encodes CASSSSGRATDTQYF.

In DNA form, the CDR3 reads TGTGCCAGCAGGAGGGACAGGGGAACTAATGAAAAACTGTTTTTT. Translating gives CASRRDRGTNEKLFF. The chain employs TRBV6-1 and TRBJ1-4, with TRBD1 matching over 10 bases. The J segment lost 1 base and the V segment lost 6 bases, leaving 2 bases of the junction unmatched. This CDR3 has 15 residues. Germline CDR1 MNHNS, CDR2 SASEGT.

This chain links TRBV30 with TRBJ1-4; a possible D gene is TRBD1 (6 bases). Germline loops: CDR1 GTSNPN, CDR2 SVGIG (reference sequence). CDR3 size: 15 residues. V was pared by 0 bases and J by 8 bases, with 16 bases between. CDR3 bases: TGTGCCTGGAGTGTATTGGGGGCGCGGGGGGAAAAACTGTTTTTT. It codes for CAWSVLGARGEKLFF.

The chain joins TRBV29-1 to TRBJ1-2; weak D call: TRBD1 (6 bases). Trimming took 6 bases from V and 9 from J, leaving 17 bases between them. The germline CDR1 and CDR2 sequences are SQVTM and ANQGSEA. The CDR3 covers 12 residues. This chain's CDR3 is CSVAAGGFSYTF. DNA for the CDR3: TGCAGCGTCGCAGCCGGGGGCTTTAGCTACACCTTC.

In DNA form, the CDR3 reads TGTGCCAGCAGCTTGGGGGGCCTCTATGGCTACACCTTC. Translating it yields CASSLGGLYGYTF. The genes are TRBV5-6 and TRBJ1-2; perhaps TRBD1 as D (5 bases). The V end was cut by 0 bases, the J end by 4 bases, with 7 bases between. The CDR3 extends over 13 amino acids. CDR1 is SGHDT, CDR2 YYEEEE, per germline.

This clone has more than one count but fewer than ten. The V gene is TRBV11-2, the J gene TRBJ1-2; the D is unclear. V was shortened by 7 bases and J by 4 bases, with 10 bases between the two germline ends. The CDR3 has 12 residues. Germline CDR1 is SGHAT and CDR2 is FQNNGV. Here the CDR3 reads CASNLWLYGYTF. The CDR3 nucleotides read TGTGCCAGCAACCTATGGCTCTATGGCTACACCTTC.

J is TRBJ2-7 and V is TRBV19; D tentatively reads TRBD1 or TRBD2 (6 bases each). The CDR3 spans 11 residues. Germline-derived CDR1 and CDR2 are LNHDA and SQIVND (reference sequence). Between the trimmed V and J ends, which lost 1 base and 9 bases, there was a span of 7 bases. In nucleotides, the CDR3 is TGTGCCAGTAGTATAGCGGGGGCGCAGTACTTC. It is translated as CASSIAGAQYF.

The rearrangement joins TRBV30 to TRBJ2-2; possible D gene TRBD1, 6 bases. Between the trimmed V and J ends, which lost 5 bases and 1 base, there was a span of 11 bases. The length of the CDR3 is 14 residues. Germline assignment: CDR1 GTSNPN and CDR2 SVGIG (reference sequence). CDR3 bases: TGTGCCTGGGGATCGACAGGGAACACCGGGGAGCTGTTTTTT. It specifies CAWGSTGNTGELFF. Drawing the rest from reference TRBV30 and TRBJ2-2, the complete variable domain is SQTIHQWPATLVQPVGSPLSLECTVEGTSNPNLYWYRQAAGRGLQLLFYSVGIGQISSEVPQNLSASRPQDRQFILSSKKLLLSDSGFYLCAWGSTGNTGELFFGEGSRLTVL.

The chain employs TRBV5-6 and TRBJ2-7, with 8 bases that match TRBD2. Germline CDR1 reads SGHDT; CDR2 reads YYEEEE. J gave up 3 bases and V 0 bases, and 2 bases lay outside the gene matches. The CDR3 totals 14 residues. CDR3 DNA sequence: TGTGCCAGCAGCTTGGCCGGGGGGGTCTACGAGCAGTACTTC. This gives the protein CASSLAGGVYEQYF.

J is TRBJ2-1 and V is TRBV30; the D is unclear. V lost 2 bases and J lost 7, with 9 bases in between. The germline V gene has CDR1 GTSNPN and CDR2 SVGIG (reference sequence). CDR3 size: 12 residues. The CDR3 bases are TGTGCCTGGAGTCAGGTGCGGAATGAGCAGTTCTTC. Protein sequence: CAWSQVRNEQFF.

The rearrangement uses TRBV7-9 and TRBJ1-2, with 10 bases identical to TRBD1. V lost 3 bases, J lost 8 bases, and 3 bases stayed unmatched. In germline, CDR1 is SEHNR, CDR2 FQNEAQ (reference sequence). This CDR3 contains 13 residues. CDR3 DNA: TGTGCCAGCAGCTTCGACAGGGGGCAAGGCTACACCTTC. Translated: CASSFDRGQGYTF.

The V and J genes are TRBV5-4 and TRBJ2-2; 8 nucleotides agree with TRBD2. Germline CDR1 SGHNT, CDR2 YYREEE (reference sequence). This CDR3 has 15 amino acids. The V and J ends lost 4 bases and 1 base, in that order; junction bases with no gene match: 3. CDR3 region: CASSSGRGNTGELFF. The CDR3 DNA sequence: TGTGCCAGCAGCAGCGGGAGAGGGAACACCGGGGAGCTGTTTTTT. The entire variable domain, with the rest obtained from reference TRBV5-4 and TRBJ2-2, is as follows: ETGVTQSPTHLIKTRGQQVTLRCSSQSGHNTVSWYQQALGQGPQFIFQYYREEENGRGNFPPRFSGLQFPNYSSELNVNALELDDSALYLCASSSGRGNTGELFFGEGSRLTVL.

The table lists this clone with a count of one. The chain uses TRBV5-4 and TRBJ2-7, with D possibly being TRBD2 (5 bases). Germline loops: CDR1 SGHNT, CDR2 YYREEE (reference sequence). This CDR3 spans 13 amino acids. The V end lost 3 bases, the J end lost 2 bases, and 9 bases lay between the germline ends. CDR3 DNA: TGTGCCAGCAGCTCCGGGGTAGCCTACGAGCAGTACTTC. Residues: CASSSGVAYEQYF.

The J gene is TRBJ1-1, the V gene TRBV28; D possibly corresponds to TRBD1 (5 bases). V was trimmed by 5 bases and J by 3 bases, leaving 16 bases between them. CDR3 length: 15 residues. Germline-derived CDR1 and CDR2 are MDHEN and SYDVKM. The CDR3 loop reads CASSGRDLGDTEAFF. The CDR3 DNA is TGTGCCAGCAGTGGCCGGGACCTTGGGGACACTGAAGCTTTCTTT. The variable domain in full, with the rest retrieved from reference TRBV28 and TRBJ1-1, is DVKVTQSSRYLVKRTGEKVFLECVQDMDHENMFWYRQDPGLGLRLIYFSYDVKMKEKGDIPEGYSVSREKKERFSLILESASTNQTSMYLCASSGRDLGDTEAFFGQGTRLTVV.

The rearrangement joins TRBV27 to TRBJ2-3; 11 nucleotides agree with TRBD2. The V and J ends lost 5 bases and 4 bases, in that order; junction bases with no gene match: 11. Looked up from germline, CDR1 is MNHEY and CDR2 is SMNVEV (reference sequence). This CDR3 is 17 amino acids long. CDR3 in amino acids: CASSLGTSGGFPDTQYF. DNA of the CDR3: TGTGCCAGCAGTCTAGGTACTAGCGGGGGTTTTCCAGATACGCAGTATTTT.

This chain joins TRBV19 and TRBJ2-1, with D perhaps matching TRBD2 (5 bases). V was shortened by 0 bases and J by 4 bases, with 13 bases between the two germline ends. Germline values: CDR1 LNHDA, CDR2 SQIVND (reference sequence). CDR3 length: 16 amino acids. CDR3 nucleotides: TGTGCCAGTAGTATAGAGGAGCGGCACTCTTACAATGAGCAGTTCTTC. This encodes CASSIEERHSYNEQFF.

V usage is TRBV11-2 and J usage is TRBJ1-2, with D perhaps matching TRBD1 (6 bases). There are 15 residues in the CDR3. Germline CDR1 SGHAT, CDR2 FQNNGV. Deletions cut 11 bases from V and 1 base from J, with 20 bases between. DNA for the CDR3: TGTGCCGGAAACCGGGCGGGGGCCCTTAACTATGGCTACACCTTC. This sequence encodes CAGNRAGALNYGYTF.

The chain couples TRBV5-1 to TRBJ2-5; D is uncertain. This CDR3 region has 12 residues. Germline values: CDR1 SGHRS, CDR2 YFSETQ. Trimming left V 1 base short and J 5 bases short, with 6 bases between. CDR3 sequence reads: CASSLSLETQYF. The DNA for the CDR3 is TGCGCCAGCAGCTTGAGCCTGGAGACCCAGTACTTC.

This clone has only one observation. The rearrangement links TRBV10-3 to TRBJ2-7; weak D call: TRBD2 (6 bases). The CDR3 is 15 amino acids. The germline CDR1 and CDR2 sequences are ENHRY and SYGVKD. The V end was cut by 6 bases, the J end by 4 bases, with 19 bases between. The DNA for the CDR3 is TGTGCCATCAGGTACCGGGAGCCAATCCCGTACGAGCAGTACTTC. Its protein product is CAIRYREPIPYEQYF.

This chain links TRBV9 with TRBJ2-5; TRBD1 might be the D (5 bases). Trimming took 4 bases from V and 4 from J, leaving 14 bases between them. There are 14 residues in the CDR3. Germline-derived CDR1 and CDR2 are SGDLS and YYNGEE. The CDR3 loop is CASSPVGARETQYF. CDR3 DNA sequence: TGTGCCAGCAGCCCCGTTGGGGCCCGAGAGACCCAGTACTTC.

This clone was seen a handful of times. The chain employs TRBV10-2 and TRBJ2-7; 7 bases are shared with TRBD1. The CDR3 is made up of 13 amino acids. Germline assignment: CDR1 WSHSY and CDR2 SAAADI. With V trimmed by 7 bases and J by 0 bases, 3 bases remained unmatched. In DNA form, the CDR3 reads TGCGCCAGCACCCGGGACAGCTCCTACGAGCAGTACTTC. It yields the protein CASTRDSSYEQYF.